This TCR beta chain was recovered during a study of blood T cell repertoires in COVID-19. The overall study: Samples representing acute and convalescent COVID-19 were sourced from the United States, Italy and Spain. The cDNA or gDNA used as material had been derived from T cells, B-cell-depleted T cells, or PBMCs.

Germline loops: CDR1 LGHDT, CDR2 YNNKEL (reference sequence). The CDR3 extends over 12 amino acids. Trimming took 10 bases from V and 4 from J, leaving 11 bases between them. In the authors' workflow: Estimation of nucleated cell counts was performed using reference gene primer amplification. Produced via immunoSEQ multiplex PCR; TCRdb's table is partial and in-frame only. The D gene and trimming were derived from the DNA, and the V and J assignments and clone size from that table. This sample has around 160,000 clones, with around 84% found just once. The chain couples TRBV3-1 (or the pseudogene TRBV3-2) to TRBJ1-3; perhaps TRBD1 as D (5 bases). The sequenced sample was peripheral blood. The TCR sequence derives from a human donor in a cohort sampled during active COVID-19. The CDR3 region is CATGGFGNTIYF. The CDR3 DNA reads TGTGCCACGGGGGGGTTCGGAAACACCATATATTTT.